This passage covers 16 T cell receptor beta chains from one sample sequenced in a study of regulatory T cells in long-lasting Graves disease (dated by TCRdb to 2020 to 2022). Read against the paper, the sample's time point label means: persistent/refractory GD, antithyroid drugs over 5 years with positive TRAb. For both TCR sequencing and RNA sequencing, RNA was extracted from PBMCs using TRIzol. Libraries were prepared through multiplex PCR. TCRdb names Illumina HiSeq 4000 as the instrument used. TCR beta libraries were built with iRepertoire HTBI primers and Arm-PCR amplification of CDR3 regions. In TCRdb, the public reads were trimmed at Q25 with fastp and aligned with MiXCR, with productive beta chains retained. Each CDR3 protein appears once, grouped with its most common genes and DNA. The sample has 350,000 to 500,000 distinct CDR3 sequences on record, roughly 21% of them singletons. The leading ten clones occupy roughly an eighth of the sample.

The specimen was peripheral blood mononuclear cells (PBMCs), collected when the disease was refractory, from a patient treated with antithyroid drugs. Receptor source: a female donor with Graves disease.

This clonotype has ten or more counts. This chain links TRBV28 with TRBJ2-2; possible D gene TRBD2, 6 bases. The CDR3 has 15 residues. Between the trimmed V and J ends, which lost 5 bases and 0 bases, there was a span of 10 bases. The germline gives CDR1 MDHEN, CDR2 SYDVKM. The CDR3 region has the DNA TGTGCCAGCAGTCAAAGACTAGCGAACACCGGGGAGCTGTTTTTT. Encoded protein: CASSQRLANTGELFF.

There are a few counts of this clonotype. A much larger clonotype is one base distant, so this may be a read error. The V call is TRBV2, the J call TRBJ2-1; 7 bases map to TRBD2. CDR3 length: 15 residues. Germline-derived CDR1 and CDR2 are SNHLY and FYNNEI. V shed 3 bases, J shed 8 bases, and the junction held 10 bases outside the gene matches. CDR3 protein: CASSEGSGIVDEQFF. In nucleotides, the CDR3 is TGTGCCAGCAGTGAGGGAAGCGGGATTGTCGATGAGCAGTTCTTC.

V usage is TRBV12-3 or TRBV12-4 and J usage is TRBJ2-3; 7 nucleotides agree with TRBD2. The CDR3 contains 14 residues. V dropped 5 bases and J dropped 3; count of bases not matched to a gene: 5. The CDR3 DNA reads TGTGCCAGCAGTCGCGTGGGAGGGACAGATACGCAGTATTTT. This gives the protein CASSRVGGTDTQYF.

In its sample, this clonotype was seen many times. V and J are TRBV28 and TRBJ1-1, with TRBD1 identical over 9 bases. The CDR3 covers 18 residues. V lost 1 base, J lost 1 base, and 10 bases stayed unmatched. Germline V CDR1 and CDR2: MDHEN, SYDVKM. CDR3 sequence: CASSLFGDRVSRNTEAFF. CDR3 bases: TGTGCCAGCAGTTTATTTGGGGACAGGGTTAGTAGGAACACTGAAGCTTTCTTT.

In its sample, this clonotype was seen many times. The chain recombines TRBV27 with TRBJ1-5; 11 bases are shared with TRBD1. From germline, CDR1 is MNHEY and CDR2 SMNVEV (reference sequence). The CDR3 totals 15 residues. V trimming: 6 bases; J trimming: 4 bases; junction bases outside the gene matches: 5. CDR3 bases: TGTGCCAGCAGGCCTGGACAGGGGGCGAATCAGCCCCAGCATTTT. It specifies CASRPGQGANQPQHF.

The V gene is TRBV6-5, the J gene TRBJ2-1; 9 bases are shared with TRBD2. The J segment lost 0 bases and the V segment lost 0 bases, leaving 6 bases of the junction unmatched. This CDR3 contains 18 residues. Germline CDR1 MNHEY, CDR2 SVGAGI. The DNA of the CDR3 is TGTGCCAGCAGTTACTCGGGGCTAGCGGGGAACTCCTACAATGAGCAGTTCTTC. Translation gives CASSYSGLAGNSYNEQFF.

This clonotype has at least ten counts. The gene calls are TRBV27 and TRBJ2-1; TRBD2 agrees at 11 bases. The germline CDR1 and CDR2 sequences are MNHEY and SMNVEV (reference sequence). The V segment lost 3 bases and the J segment 5 bases; nucleotides outside the gene matches: 6. This CDR3 is 16 amino acids long. CDR3 coding DNA: TGTGCCAGCAGTTTTTTGGGGACTAGCGGAAACAATGAGCAGTTCTTC. Amino acids: CASSFLGTSGNNEQFF.

This clonotype was recorded at least ten times. The V gene is TRBV20-1, the J gene TRBJ2-5, with D unresolved. Germline loops: CDR1 DFQATT, CDR2 SNEGSKA (reference sequence). V lost 0 bases to trimming and J lost 7 bases, with 3 bases between them. CDR3 length: 10 residues. The CDR3 loop reads CSARDLTQYF. CDR3 DNA: TGCAGTGCTAGAGACTTGACCCAGTACTTC.

V is TRBV28 and J is TRBJ2-7; 7 nucleotides align to TRBD1. J lost 3 bases, V lost 3 bases, and 8 bases had no gene match. Looked up from germline, CDR1 is MDHEN and CDR2 is SYDVKM. The CDR3 has 15 residues. CDR3 nucleotides: TGTGCCAGCAGTTTGGTCGACAGGGACGTCTACGAGCAGTACTTC. It encodes CASSLVDRDVYEQYF. The variable domain in full, with the rest retrieved from reference TRBV28 and TRBJ2-7, is DVKVTQSSRYLVKRTGEKVFLECVQDMDHENMFWYRQDPGLGLRLIYFSYDVKMKEKGDIPEGYSVSREKKERFSLILESASTNQTSMYLCASSLVDRDVYEQYFGPGTRLTVT.

This clonotype was seen repeatedly, ten times or more. The rearrangement uses TRBV28 and TRBJ2-7; TRBD2 is a possible D gene (6 bases). This CDR3 is 13 amino acids long. Germline V lookup: CDR1 MDHEN, CDR2 SYDVKM. With 11 bases removed from V and 4 bases from J, the gap between germline ends came to 18 bases. The CDR3 bases are TGTGCCTCCCGCGGGGTGCCGGATTACGAGCAGTACTTC. Encoded protein: CASRGVPDYEQYF.

In the case of this clonotype: Given a much more abundant clone one base away, this may be a read error. This likely comes from a read error, as the CDR3 has no conserved phenylalanine or tryptophan at its end. The V call is TRBV20-1, the J call TRBJ1-5; D gene uncertain. CDR1 and CDR2 (germline): DFQATT, SNEGSKA (reference sequence). The CDR3 extends over 13 amino acids. The CDR3 here is CSAGRSSDQPQHL. DNA of the CDR3: TGCAGTGCTGGGCGAAGTAGCGATCAGCCCCAGCATCTT.

The V gene is TRBV2, the J gene TRBJ2-5; D gene uncertain. Germline V CDR1 and CDR2: SNHLY, FYNNEI. The V end lost 6 bases, the J end lost 7 bases, and 6 bases lay between the germline ends. CDR3 length: 10 residues. The CDR3 DNA reads TGTGCCAGCAGCCTCGTGACCCAGTACTTC. It yields the protein CASSLVTQYF.

The rearrangement uses TRBV5-5 and TRBJ2-7; D gene ambiguous. From germline, CDR1 is SGHKS and CDR2 YYEKEE (reference sequence). The CDR3 loop spans 15 amino acids. The germline V and J ends were trimmed by 2 bases and 1 base, with 13 bases remaining between them. The CDR3 spells CASSFMGYVSYEQYF. The DNA for the CDR3 is TGTGCCAGCAGCTTTATGGGGTATGTGTCCTACGAGCAGTACTTC.

The chain links TRBV2 to TRBJ2-1; weak D call: TRBD1 (5 bases). The CDR3 covers 16 residues. Trimming cost V 4 bases and J 1 base, with 14 bases left between them. The germline V gene encodes CDR1 SNHLY and CDR2 FYNNEI. For the CDR3, the DNA is TGTGCCAGCAGTGCCCAGGGTGGTTTTTCCTACAATGAGCAGTTCTTC. Translated, it gives CASSAQGGFSYNEQFF.

The rearrangement links TRBV28 to TRBJ2-7; 8 bases agree with TRBD1. Trimming at V came to 8 bases and at J to 2 bases, leaving 11 bases not matched to a gene. The CDR3 has 15 amino acids. Germline V lookup: CDR1 MDHEN, CDR2 SYDVKM. The CDR3 DNA reads TGTGCCAGCCGGACAGGGATTGTTAGAGCCTACGAGCAGTACTTC. This sequence encodes CASRTGIVRAYEQYF.

In this sample, this clonotype turned up many times. The chain uses TRBV3-1 and TRBJ2-5; the D is unclear. Trimming left V 6 bases short and J 5 bases short, with 7 bases between. Per germline, CDR1 LGHDT and CDR2 YNNKEL (reference sequence). The CDR3 spans 11 residues. CDR3: CASRIYETQYF. The CDR3 coding sequence is TGTGCCAGCAGGATATACGAGACCCAGTACTTC.